A selection of T cell receptor beta chains follows, all from one sample in a study of shared T cell receptors in the human thymus. Data came from immunoSEQ multiplex PCR; TCRdb stores just in-frame clones and leaves some out. The table has about 660,000 clones, approximately 90% seen once. The sample also formed part of further work on human thymus T cells.

Sequencing input: thymocytes. The receptor set was obtained from a boy less than two years old with a congenital heart defect. CDR3s include the opening cysteine and the closing phenylalanine or tryptophan. A D gene is named only where the DNA matches it firmly. A clone size is listed for some rows: how often the clone was seen (once, few, many), or a class if it is expanded.

d_gene: NA; v_gene: TRBV18; len: 13; j_gene: TRBJ2-2; abundance: NA; CDR3aa: CASSAHHSGELFF
d_gene: NA; v_gene: TRBV19; len: 15; j_gene: TRBJ2-3; abundance: NA; CDR3aa: CASSMRGPGPDTQYF
d_gene: NA; v_gene: TRBV2; len: 11; j_gene: TRBJ2-7; abundance: NA; CDR3aa: CASRGRYEQYF
d_gene: NA; v_gene: TRBV19; len: 14; j_gene: TRBJ1-1; abundance: NA; CDR3aa: CASSRLGGLTEAFF
d_gene: TRBD2; v_gene: TRBV6-5; len: 15; j_gene: TRBJ2-1; abundance: NA; CDR3aa: CASSLAGASYNEQFF
d_gene: TRBD1; v_gene: TRBV18; len: 12; j_gene: TRBJ1-2; abundance: NA; CDR3aa: CASSLQGNGYTF
d_gene: NA; v_gene: TRBV5-4; len: 14; j_gene: TRBJ2-7; abundance: NA; CDR3aa: CASSQPDSHYEQYF
d_gene: TRBD2; v_gene: TRBV10-2; len: 16; j_gene: TRBJ2-7; abundance: NA; CDR3aa: CASRTPGLASSYEQYF
d_gene: NA; v_gene: TRBV6-1; len: 15; j_gene: TRBJ2-1; abundance: NA; CDR3aa: CASSEAGARYNEQFF
d_gene: NA; v_gene: TRBV7-2; len: 17; j_gene: TRBJ1-1; abundance: NA; CDR3aa: CASSLPPREFGDTEAFF
d_gene: NA; v_gene: TRBV28; len: 11; j_gene: TRBJ2-7; abundance: few; CDR3aa: CASSGGYEQYF
d_gene: NA; v_gene: TRBV5-1; len: 12; j_gene: TRBJ2-3; abundance: NA; CDR3aa: CASSLDGEAQYF
d_gene: TRBD2; v_gene: TRBV15; len: 16; j_gene: TRBJ2-5; abundance: NA; CDR3aa: CATSFPGLAGKETQYF
d_gene: TRBD2; v_gene: TRBV4-2; len: 17; j_gene: TRBJ2-1; abundance: few; CDR3aa: CASSQEESGISYNEQFF
d_gene: TRBD1; v_gene: TRBV19; len: 17; j_gene: TRBJ2-1; abundance: NA; CDR3aa: CASSTPPGQGRINEQFF
d_gene: NA; v_gene: TRBV7-8; len: 16; j_gene: TRBJ2-5; abundance: NA; CDR3aa: CASSLADRTARETQYF
d_gene: NA; v_gene: TRBV7-6; len: 15; j_gene: TRBJ2-7; abundance: few; CDR3aa: CASSLLTQVSYEQYF
d_gene: NA; v_gene: TRBV14; len: 14; j_gene: TRBJ1-2; abundance: NA; CDR3aa: CASRPGRSNYGYTF
d_gene: TRBD1; v_gene: TRBV6-1; len: 16; j_gene: TRBJ1-2; abundance: NA; CDR3aa: CASSEVGTGVSYGYTF
d_gene: NA; v_gene: TRBV27; len: 15; j_gene: TRBJ1-2; abundance: NA; CDR3aa: CASRRRDSMGYGYTF
d_gene: TRBD1; v_gene: TRBV5-5; len: 16; j_gene: TRBJ1-2; abundance: NA; CDR3aa: CASSSHRDSHRYGYTF
d_gene: TRBD2; v_gene: TRBV7-3; len: 15; j_gene: TRBJ2-3; abundance: NA; CDR3aa: CASSQVGGREYTQYF
d_gene: NA; v_gene: TRBV27; len: 15; j_gene: TRBJ2-2; abundance: NA; CDR3aa: CASKERVVDTGELFF
d_gene: NA; v_gene: TRBV7-9; len: 18; j_gene: TRBJ2-1; abundance: NA; CDR3aa: CASSPRIVGTSSYNEQFF
d_gene: TRBD1; v_gene: TRBV29-1; len: 12; j_gene: TRBJ1-2; abundance: NA; CDR3aa: CSVQGGDYGYTF
d_gene: TRBD2; v_gene: TRBV4-3; len: 18; j_gene: TRBJ2-7; abundance: NA; CDR3aa: CASSQGTSGTRSSYEQYF
d_gene: TRBD2; v_gene: TRBV6-1; len: 15; j_gene: TRBJ2-7; abundance: once; CDR3aa: CASSGLAVEAYEQYF
d_gene: NA; v_gene: TRBV9; len: 16; j_gene: TRBJ1-2; abundance: NA; CDR3aa: CASASHGGGPNYGYTF
d_gene: TRBD2; v_gene: TRBV19; len: 15; j_gene: TRBJ2-1; abundance: NA; CDR3aa: CASSTGLAVNNEQFF
d_gene: TRBD1; v_gene: TRBV27; len: 16; j_gene: TRBJ2-5; abundance: NA; CDR3aa: CASSPGSGTDQETQYF